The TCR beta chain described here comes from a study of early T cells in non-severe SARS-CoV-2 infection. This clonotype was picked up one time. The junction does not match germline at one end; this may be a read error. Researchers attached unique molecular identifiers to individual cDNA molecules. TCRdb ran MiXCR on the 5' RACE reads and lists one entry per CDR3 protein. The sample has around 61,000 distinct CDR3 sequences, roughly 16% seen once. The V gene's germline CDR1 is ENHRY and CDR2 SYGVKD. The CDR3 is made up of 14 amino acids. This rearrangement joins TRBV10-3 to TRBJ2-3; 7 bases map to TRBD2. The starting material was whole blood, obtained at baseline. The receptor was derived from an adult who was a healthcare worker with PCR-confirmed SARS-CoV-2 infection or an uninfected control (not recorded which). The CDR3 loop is CTISREGGTDTQYF. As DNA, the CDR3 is TGTACCATCAGTAGAGAGGGAGGGACAGATACGCAGTATTTT.